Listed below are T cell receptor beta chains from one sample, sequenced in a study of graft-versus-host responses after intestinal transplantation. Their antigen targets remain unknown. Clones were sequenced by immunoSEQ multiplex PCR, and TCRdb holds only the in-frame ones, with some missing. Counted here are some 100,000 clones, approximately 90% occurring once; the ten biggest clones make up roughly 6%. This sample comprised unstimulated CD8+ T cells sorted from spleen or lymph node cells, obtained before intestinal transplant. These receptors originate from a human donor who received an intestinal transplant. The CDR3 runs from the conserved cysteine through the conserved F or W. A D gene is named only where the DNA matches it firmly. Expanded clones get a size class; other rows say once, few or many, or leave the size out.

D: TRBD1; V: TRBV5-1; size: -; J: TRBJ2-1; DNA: TGCGCCAGCACTGGACAGGGCCACAATGAGCAGTTCTTC; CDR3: CASTGQGHNEQFF
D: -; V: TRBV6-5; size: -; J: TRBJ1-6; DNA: TGTGCCAGCAGTAGCGGGACAACGAATTCACCCCTCCACTTT; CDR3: CASSSGTTNSPLHF
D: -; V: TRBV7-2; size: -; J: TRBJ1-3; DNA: TGTGCCAGCAGCGAGGGCAGACAAGGGAACACCATATATTTT; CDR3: CASSEGRQGNTIYF
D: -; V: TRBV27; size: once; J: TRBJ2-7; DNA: TGTGCCAGCAGTCCCCTTCCCCCCGCATCCTACGGGCAGTACTTC; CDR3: CASSPLPPASYGQYF
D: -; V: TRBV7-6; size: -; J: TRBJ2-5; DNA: TGTGCCAGCAGCTTAGTATCCGGGAACAGGGAGACCCAGTACTTC; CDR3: CASSLVSGNRETQYF
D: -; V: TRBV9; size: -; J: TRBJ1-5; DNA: TGTGCCAGCAGCGTCACGGGAGTTGGACAGCCCCAGCATTTT; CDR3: CASSVTGVGQPQHF
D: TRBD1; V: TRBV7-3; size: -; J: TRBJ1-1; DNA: TGTGCCAGCAGCGCCCGGAACAGGGGGCCCCAGGGAGCTTTCTTT; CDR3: CASSARNRGPQGAFF
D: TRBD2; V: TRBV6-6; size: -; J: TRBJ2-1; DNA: TGTGCCAGCATCCCCACTAGCGGGAGAACCATTGAGCAGTTCTTC; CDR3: CASIPTSGRTIEQFF
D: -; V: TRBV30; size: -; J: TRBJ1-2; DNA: TGTGCCTGGAGTGGGGAGGGGAGGTTGTCAGGCTACACCTTC; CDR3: CAWSGEGRLSGYTF
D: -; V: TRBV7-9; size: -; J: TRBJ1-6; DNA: TGTGCCAGCAGCCCCCAGACCGTGAGCTCCTATAATTCACCCCTCCACTTT; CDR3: CASSPQTVSSYNSPLHF
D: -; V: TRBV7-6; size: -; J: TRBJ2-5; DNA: TGTGCAATCAGGGGGACTCAAGAGACCCAGTACTTC; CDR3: CAIRGTQETQYF
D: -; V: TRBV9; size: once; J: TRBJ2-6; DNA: TGTGCCAGCAGCGTAGAAAATGGGGCCATTGGGGCCAACGTCCTGACTTTC; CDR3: CASSVENGAIGANVLTF
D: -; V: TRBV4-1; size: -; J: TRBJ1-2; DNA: TGCGCCAGCAGCCATCGATGGGCGGGACTGGTAGTAAGTGGCTACACCTTC; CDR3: CASSHRWAGLVVSGYTF
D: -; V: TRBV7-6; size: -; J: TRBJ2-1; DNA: TGTGCCAGCAGCTTCGGGATCTTGAGTGAGCAGTTCTTC; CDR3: CASSFGILSEQFF
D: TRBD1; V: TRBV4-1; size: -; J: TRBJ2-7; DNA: TGCGCCAGCAGCCAAGGCCCAGGGACAGGGGTATACGAGCAGTACTTC; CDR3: CASSQGPGTGVYEQYF
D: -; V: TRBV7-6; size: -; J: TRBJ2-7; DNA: TGTGCCAGCAGCCCCGCTTCGGGCCCGCAGTACTTC; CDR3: CASSPASGPQYF
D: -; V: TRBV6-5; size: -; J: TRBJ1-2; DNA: TGTGCCAGCAGTTATGGGACGGGAGAGGGCTACACCTTC; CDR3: CASSYGTGEGYTF
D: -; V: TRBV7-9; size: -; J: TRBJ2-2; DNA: TGTGCCAGCAGCCCGGGGTCGGGTACCGGGGAGCTGTTTTTT; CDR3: CASSPGSGTGELFF
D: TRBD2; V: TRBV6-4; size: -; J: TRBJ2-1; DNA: TGTGCCAGCAGCCATAGCGGGGGGGCGACCCATGAGCAGTTCTTC; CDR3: CASSHSGGATHEQFF
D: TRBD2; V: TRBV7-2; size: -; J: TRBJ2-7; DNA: TGTGCCAGCAGCTTAGAAATAGCGGGAGGCCCTCCCTCCTACGAGCAGTACTTC; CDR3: CASSLEIAGGPPSYEQYF
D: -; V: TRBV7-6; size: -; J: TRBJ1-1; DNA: TGTGCCAGCAGCTTAGTTTCTTCGGGGACTGAAGCTTTCTTT; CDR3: CASSLVSSGTEAFF
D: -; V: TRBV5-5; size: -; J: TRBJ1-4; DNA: TGTGCCAGCAGCTTGATCCGGTCGGCTAATGAAAAACTGTTTTTT; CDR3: CASSLIRSANEKLFF
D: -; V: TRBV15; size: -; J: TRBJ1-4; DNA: TGTGCCACCAGCAGAGAGGTGAATGAAAAACTGTTTTTT; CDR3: CATSREVNEKLFF
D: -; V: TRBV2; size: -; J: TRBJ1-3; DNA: TGTGCCAGCACTGGAAACACCATATATTTT; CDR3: CASTGNTIYF
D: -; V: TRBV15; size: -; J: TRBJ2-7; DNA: TGTGCCACCAGCAGAGTCCCTGGCGGCGAGCAGTACTTC; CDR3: CATSRVPGGEQYF
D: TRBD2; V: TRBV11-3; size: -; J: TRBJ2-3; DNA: TGTGCCAGCAGCCCCCCTTCTAGCGGGGAGCAGTATTTT; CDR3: CASSPPSSGEQYF